The rows below give T cell receptor beta chains drawn from one sample of a study of blood T cell repertoires in COVID-19. Some clones are missing from TCRdb's copy, which holds only in-frame ones; the method was immunoSEQ multiplex PCR. Among about 300,000 clones listed, about 93% were seen once. Input material: peripheral blood. The receptors here all came from a woman in her 30s with COVID-19, enrolled during active disease. The CDR3 runs from the conserved cysteine through the conserved F or W. D genes are given only for firm matches. Clone size is given for some rows only: seen once, a few or many times, or a class if the clone is expanded.

CDR3aa,CDR3nt,j_gene,abundance,d_gene,v_gene
CASSPLGTGNYGYTF,TGTGCCAGCAGTCCATTGGGGACAGGGAACTATGGCTACACCTTC,TRBJ1-2,once,TRBD1,TRBV28
CAISSGQGSTDTQYF,TGTGCCATCAGCTCGGGACAGGGAAGCACAGATACGCAGTATTTT,TRBJ2-3,-,TRBD1,TRBV10-3
CASSLGGGPPPETQYF,TGTGCCAGCAGCTTAGGTGGCGGCCCCCCGCCAGAGACCCAGTACTTC,TRBJ2-5,-,-,TRBV7-9
CASSETGGVRYTF,TGTGCCAGCAGTGAGACGGGTGGAGTACGCTACACCTTC,TRBJ1-2,-,-,TRBV6-4
CASTLGLALSYEQYF,TGTGCCAGCACCCTGGGACTAGCGCTCTCCTACGAGCAGTACTTC,TRBJ2-7,-,TRBD2,TRBV2
CASSARRGMNTEAFF,TGTGCCAGCAGTGCCCGGAGGGGCATGAACACTGAAGCTTTCTTT,TRBJ1-1,-,-,TRBV25-1
CSGGQGIADTQYF,TGCAGCGGTGGACAGGGGATAGCAGATACGCAGTATTTT,TRBJ2-3,-,TRBD1,TRBV29-1
CASSQDRQLAGQETQYF,TGCGCCAGCAGCCAAGATAGGCAGCTAGCGGGACAAGAGACCCAGTACTTC,TRBJ2-5,-,TRBD2,TRBV4-1
CASSIPVEDFNYGYTF,TGTGCCAGTAGTATTCCGGTAGAGGACTTTAACTATGGCTACACCTTC,TRBJ1-2,-,-,TRBV19
CASSFLTGATGELFF,TGTGCCAGCAGCTTTTTAACAGGGGCCACCGGGGAGCTGTTTTTT,TRBJ2-2,-,TRBD1,TRBV7-2
CSVNLNRYEQYF,TGCAGCGTTAACCTGAACAGGTACGAGCAGTACTTC,TRBJ2-7,-,-,TRBV29-1
CASSLSDAGPLNEQFF,TGCGCCAGCAGCTTGTCTGATGCGGGACCCCTCAATGAGCAGTTCTTC,TRBJ2-1,-,-,TRBV5-1
CASTSRRGGELFF,TGTGCCAGTACTTCGCGTAGGGGCGGGGAGCTGTTTTTT,TRBJ2-2,once,-,TRBV19
CASSRDSQGTGELFF,TGTGCCAGCAGCCGGGACAGCCAAGGTACCGGGGAGCTGTTTTTT,TRBJ2-2,few,TRBD1,TRBV6-2/TRBV6-3
CASSLAAGVYNEQFF,TGCGCCAGCAGCTTGGCGGCAGGTGTCTACAATGAGCAGTTCTTC,TRBJ2-1,-,-,TRBV5-1
CASSLVAETYNEQFF,TGCGCCAGCAGCTTGGTGGCGGAGACCTACAATGAGCAGTTCTTC,TRBJ2-1,-,-,TRBV5-1
CAGQYAYEQYF,TGTGCCGGACAGTACGCCTACGAGCAGTACTTC,TRBJ2-7,-,-,TRBV2
CSVASWDTIGPGPQHF,TGCAGCGTTGCGAGTTGGGACACCATAGGGCCGGGGCCCCAGCATTTT,TRBJ1-5,once,-,TRBV29-1
CASSIVTGVNNEQFF,TGTGCCAGTAGTATAGTAACGGGAGTTAACAATGAGCAGTTCTTC,TRBJ2-1,-,-,TRBV19
CASSLRSQTGGLSNQPQHF,TGTGCCAGCAGCTTACGATCTCAGACAGGGGGATTGTCGAATCAGCCCCAGCATTTT,TRBJ1-5,-,TRBD1,TRBV5-6
CASSYLTGPGMNTEAFF,TGTGCCAGCAGTTACCTAACAGGGCCGGGAATGAACACTGAAGCTTTCTTT,TRBJ1-1,-,-,TRBV6-2/TRBV6-3
CASSGDWSSYNEQFF,TGTGCCAGCAGCGGCGACTGGAGCTCCTACAATGAGCAGTTCTTC,TRBJ2-1,-,-,TRBV3-1/TRBV3-2
CASSEVGQGAYEQYF,TGTGCCAGCAGTGAAGTAGGACAGGGGGCCTACGAGCAGTACTTC,TRBJ2-7,-,TRBD1,TRBV2
CATSRTGSNQPQHF,TGTGCCACCAGTAGGACAGGAAGCAATCAGCCCCAGCATTTT,TRBJ1-5,-,TRBD1,TRBV24-1
CASSQEIWGSSSNSEQYF,TGCGCCAGCAGCCAAGAAATTTGGGGCTCCTCTTCGAACAGCGAGCAGTACTTC,TRBJ2-7,-,-,TRBV4-1
CASNRDRGAYEQYF,TGTGCCAGTAACCGGGACAGGGGGGCCTACGAGCAGTACTTC,TRBJ2-7,-,TRBD1,TRBV6-6
CASSSPNSLVHEQYF,TGTGCCAGCAGTTCCCCGAATTCCCTAGTTCACGAGCAGTACTTC,TRBJ2-7,-,-,TRBV5-4
CATSDGQGTEAFF,TGTGCCACCAGTGATGGACAGGGCACTGAAGCTTTCTTT,TRBJ1-1,-,TRBD1,TRBV24-1
CASSSTSGYQETQYF,TGTGCCAGCAGCTCGACTAGCGGGTATCAAGAGACCCAGTACTTC,TRBJ2-5,-,TRBD2,TRBV5-4
CSVEDASFGYEQYF,TGCAGCGTTGAAGACGCTAGCTTCGGGTACGAGCAGTACTTC,TRBJ2-7,-,-,TRBV29-1
CASSAYGGIAGNTIYF,TGTGCCAGCAGCGCCTATGGAGGTATCGCCGGAAACACCATATATTTT,TRBJ1-3,once,-,TRBV9
CASSQGLRVWMGNEQFF,TGCGCCAGCAGCCAGGGACTTAGGGTCTGGATGGGGAATGAGCAGTTCTTC,TRBJ2-1,-,-,TRBV4-1
CASSPQPSGSTGELFF,TGTGCCAGCAGTCCTCAACCTAGCGGGAGTACCGGGGAGCTGTTTTTT,TRBJ2-2,-,TRBD2,TRBV6-4
CASSKPGTGGTEAFF,TGTGCCAGCAGTAAACCCGGGACAGGGGGCACTGAAGCTTTCTTT,TRBJ1-1,few,TRBD1,TRBV6-2/TRBV6-3
CAWSFAGGTGELFF,TGTGCCTGGAGTTTCGCGGGAGGAACCGGGGAGCTGTTTTTT,TRBJ2-2,-,TRBD2,TRBV30
CASSQGTYSGNTIYF,TGCGCCAGCAGCCAAGGGACATACTCTGGAAACACCATATATTTT,TRBJ1-3,-,-,TRBV4-1
CASSGRQGRGSYEQYF,TGTGCCAGCAGCGGTAGACAGGGTAGGGGGTCCTACGAGCAGTACTTC,TRBJ2-7,once,TRBD1,TRBV7-6
CATSEKVGSGAGETQYF,TGTGCCACCAGTGAGAAGGTCGGGAGTGGGGCGGGAGAGACCCAGTACTTC,TRBJ2-5,many,-,TRBV24-1
CASSLGLAVNEQYF,TGTGCCAGCAGCTTGGGACTAGCTGTGAACGAGCAGTACTTC,TRBJ2-7,-,TRBD2,TRBV5-6
CASSRSTGANYGYTF,TGTGCCAGCAGCCGCTCAACAGGGGCTAACTATGGCTACACCTTC,TRBJ1-2,-,TRBD1,TRBV5-4
CASSDNFPGDTQYF,TGCGCCAGCAGTGACAACTTCCCGGGGGATACGCAGTATTTT,TRBJ2-3,-,-,TRBV10-1
CATARVGNEQYF,TGTGCCACCGCCAGGGTGGGAAACGAGCAGTACTTC,TRBJ2-7,-,-,TRBV15
CASSLGTGAVATKNIQYF,TGTGCCAGCAGCCTAGGGACAGGGGCCGTTGCAACCAAAAACATTCAGTACTTC,TRBJ2-4,-,TRBD1,TRBV9
CASSLRRDGYEQYF,TGTGCCAGCAGTTTGAGGAGGGACGGCTACGAGCAGTACTTC,TRBJ2-7,few,-,TRBV27
CASSEGDRGRIAFF,TGCGCCAGCAGTGAGGGGGACAGGGGTAGGATAGCTTTCTTT,TRBJ1-1,-,TRBD1,TRBV10-2
CASSSRATGSEQYF,TGTGCCAGCAGCTCAAGAGCGACAGGCAGCGAGCAGTACTTC,TRBJ2-7,-,-,TRBV11-2
CASSLRGQGNAYNEQFF,TGTGCCAGCAGCTTACGCGGACAGGGCAATGCCTACAATGAGCAGTTCTTC,TRBJ2-1,-,TRBD1,TRBV7-6
CASSLAVETLHYEQYF,TGCGCCAGCAGCTTGGCCGTCGAGACACTTCACTACGAGCAGTACTTC,TRBJ2-7,-,-,TRBV5-1
CASSQVAGGPDTQYF,TGTGCCAGCAGCCAAGTTGCAGGGGGCCCAGATACGCAGTATTTT,TRBJ2-3,-,TRBD1,TRBV4-2
CASSWTITGELFF,TGTGCCAGCAGCTGGACTATTACCGGGGAGCTGTTTTTT,TRBJ2-2,-,-,TRBV3-1/TRBV3-2
CASSLPTTGDYGYTF,TGTGCCAGCAGCCTACCGACGACGGGGGACTATGGCTACACCTTC,TRBJ1-2,-,-,TRBV7-9